The 3 T cell receptor beta chains below were found in one sample sequenced in a study of blood T cell repertoires in COVID-19. The table came from immunoSEQ multiplex PCR; TCRdb's copy has only in-frame clones and leaves some out. The profile shows 230,000 or so clones, roughly four fifths of them singletons. Sequencing was done on a sample of peripheral blood. The receptors derive from a man aged 45-60 years with active or convalescent COVID-19.

The chain is built from TRBV28 and TRBJ2-5, with 8 bases matching TRBD1. The CDR3 runs to 14 residues. V dropped 5 bases and J dropped 4; count of bases not matched to a gene: 6. Germline CDR1 MDHEN, CDR2 SYDVKM. CDR3 DNA sequence: TGTGCCAGCAGTACCCGGACAGGGAGAGAGACCCAGTACTTC. It yields the protein CASSTRTGRETQYF.

This chain links TRBV3-1 (or the pseudogene TRBV3-2) with TRBJ1-2; D remains ambiguous. Germline CDR1 is LGHDT and CDR2 is YNNKEL (reference sequence). The CDR3 sequence is 14 residues long. The ends were cut back, 6 bases at V and 4 bases at J, with 15 bases in the middle. The CDR3 DNA sequence: TGTGCCAGCAGTCTCCTCTCGGTATCCTATGGCTACACCTTC. As protein: CASSLLSVSYGYTF.

The chain recombines TRBV19 with TRBJ1-1; TRBD1 agrees at 11 bases. The germline V gene encodes CDR1 LNHDA and CDR2 SQIVND (reference sequence). The CDR3 runs to 15 residues. Trimming at V came to 7 bases and at J to 8 bases, leaving 12 bases not matched to a gene. The CDR3 DNA is TGTGCCAGTATCGCCATCGGACAGGGGGCTTCGGAAGCTTTCTTT. Amino acids: CASIAIGQGASEAFF.